Listed here are 17 T cell receptor beta chains from one sample, sequenced in a study of CD8 T cells in ankylosing spondylitis. MiXCR, run by TCRdb on the 5' RACE reads, gives a single entry per CDR3 protein. Here the sample spans approximately 250,000 distinct CDR3 sequences, about 24% being singletons. Input material: blood, either unsorted or a sorted T cell fraction (not recorded which). These receptors were obtained from a male donor with ankylosing spondylitis or in good health (not recorded which).

This chain connects TRBV9 to TRBJ1-6; D unresolved. The CDR3 loop spans 13 amino acids. CDR1 and CDR2 (germline): SGDLS, YYNGEE. V lost 4 bases, J lost 9 bases, and 11 bases lay in between. In DNA form, the CDR3 reads TGTGCCAGCAGCCTTCGGCAAGGTTCACCCCTCCACTTT. Translating gives CASSLRQGSPLHF. The full variable domain, in which reference TRBV9 and TRBJ1-6 provide the parts outside the CDR3, is DSGVTQTPKHLITATGQRVTLRCSPRSGDLSVYWYQQSLDQGLQFLIQYYNGEERAKGNILERFSAQQFPDLHSELNLSSLELGDSALYFCASSLRQGSPLHFGNGTRLTVT.

This clonotype has more than one count but fewer than ten. The V and J genes are TRBV24-1 and TRBJ2-1, with D maybe TRBD2 (6 bases). Per germline, CDR1 KGHDR and CDR2 SFDVKD. This CDR3 region has 16 residues. The V and J ends lost 9 bases and 9 bases respectively, with 26 bases between them. The CDR3 sequence is CATSIGPGEVKGEQFF. The DNA of the CDR3 is TGTGCCACCTCAATCGGACCCGGGGAGGTGAAAGGTGAGCAGTTCTTC.

The chain uses TRBV20-1 and TRBJ2-7; no clear D. Germline V gene lookup returns CDR1 DFQATT and CDR2 SNEGSKA (reference sequence). The CDR3 sequence is 13 residues long. V lost 3 bases and J lost 2, with 11 bases in between. CDR3 bases: TGCAGTGCTAGTGAGGACCTTCCCTACGAGCAGTACTTC. Encoded protein: CSASEDLPYEQYF.

This clonotype was observed a few times. The V and J genes are TRBV29-1 and TRBJ2-1; 8 bases are a match to TRBD2. The CDR3 is 16 residues long. V was pared by 6 bases and J by 9 bases, with 19 bases of the junction left unmatched. The germline gives CDR1 SQVTM, CDR2 ANQGSEA. The CDR3 sequence: CSVERLSSGGAGEQFF. As DNA, the CDR3 is TGCAGCGTCGAACGCCTTAGTTCGGGGGGGGCCGGTGAGCAGTTCTTC.

V usage is TRBV7-2 and J usage is TRBJ2-3; the D is unclear. From germline, CDR1 is SGHTA and CDR2 FQGNSA. This CDR3 has 13 amino acids. V was shortened by 9 bases and J by 1 base, with 11 bases between the two germline ends. Here the CDR3 DNA reads TGTGCCAGTACGGTGGACCGCACAGATACGCAGTATTTT. It codes for CASTVDRTDTQYF. Full variable domain (missing parts from reference TRBV7-2 and TRBJ2-3): GAGVSQSPSNKVTEKGKDVELRCDPISGHTALYWYRQSLGQGLEFLIYFQGNSAPDKSGLPSDRFSAERTGGSVSTLTIQRTQQEDSAVYLCASTVDRTDTQYFGPGTRLTVL.

This clonotype was recorded at least ten times. The chain links TRBV10-3 to TRBJ2-1; 7 bases match TRBD2. Germline CDR1 and CDR2: ENHRY and SYGVKD. Germline trimming cut 0 bases from V and 10 bases from J; bases unmatched to any gene: 3. The CDR3 is made up of 13 amino acids. CDR3 bases: TGTGCCATCAGTGAGTCGATTAGCGGGGAGCAGTTCTTC. Its translation: CAISESISGEQFF.

This clonotype was seen at least ten times. CDR3 protein: CSARGGKSNQPQHF. The CDR3 DNA reads TGCAGTGCGAGGGGGGGGAAGAGCAATCAGCCCCAGCATTTT. The chain combines TRBV20-1 with TRBJ1-5; maybe TRBD1 (6 bases). The CDR3 runs to 14 residues. Germline values: CDR1 DFQATT, CDR2 SNEGSKA (reference sequence). Trimming took off 6 bases at V and 1 base at J, with 13 bases between the two ends.

The chain employs TRBV2 and TRBJ2-5, with a weak D call TRBD2 (7 bases). CDR3 size: 15 residues. Germline CDR1 reads SNHLY; CDR2 reads FYNNEI. Trimming cost V 6 bases and J 4 bases, with 18 bases left between them. The CDR3 DNA sequence: TGTGCCAGCAGGGGAGGGGGGACGGCAGGAGAGACCCAGTACTTC. Translated, it gives CASRGGGTAGETQYF.

The sample holds many counts of this clonotype. The chain employs TRBV7-2 and TRBJ2-1, with 9 nucleotides matching TRBD1. CDR1 is SGHTA and CDR2 is FQGNSA in the germline V gene. The CDR3 is 15 amino acids. J was trimmed by 8 bases and V by 2 bases; bases with no gene match: 7. This chain's CDR3 is CASSLLGTGFHEQFF. Written as DNA, the CDR3 is TGTGCCAGCAGCTTACTCGGGACAGGGTTCCATGAGCAGTTCTTC.

This clonotype was detected many times. The chain uses TRBV12-3 or TRBV12-4 and TRBJ2-1, with a possible D match to TRBD2 (6 bases). The V gene lost 6 bases and the J gene lost 7 bases, with 16 bases spanning the gap. CDR3 length: 14 residues. CDR3 amino acids: CASRYTSSRNEQFF. Here the CDR3 DNA reads TGTGCCAGCAGGTACACTAGCTCACGGAATGAGCAGTTCTTC.

As to this clonotype: At one end, the junction sequence differs from germline, possibly due to a read error. The genes are TRBV20-1 and TRBJ2-7; perhaps D is TRBD1 or TRBD2 (6 bases each). The CDR3 sequence is 14 residues long. CDR1 DFQATT and CDR2 SNEGSKA come from the germline V gene (reference sequence). CDR3 DNA sequence: TGCAGTACTAGCCAACAGGGTTACCACTACGAGCAGTACTTC. Encoded protein: CSTSQQGYHYEQYF.

This clonotype was observed a handful of times. This chain joins TRBV29-1 and TRBJ2-3, with 7 positions matching TRBD1. Germline V gene data show CDR1 as SQVTM and CDR2 as ANQGSEA. V lost 3 bases, J lost 1 base, and 16 bases stayed unmatched. This CDR3 contains 18 residues. The CDR3 DNA reads as TGCAGCGTTGAGTCCCCACAGGGTATGGACAGGCGCACAGATACGCAGTATTTT. It codes for CSVESPQGMDRRTDTQYF.

The rearrangement uses TRBV4-2 and TRBJ2-5; 9 nucleotides agree with TRBD1. Per the germline V gene, CDR1 is LGHNA and CDR2 is YNFKEQ. V gave up 4 bases and J gave up 12 bases; unmatched junction bases: 12. This CDR3 comprises 14 residues. The CDR3 sequence is CASSLEGDRDREYF. DNA of the CDR3: TGTGCCAGCAGCCTCGAGGGGGACCGGGACAGGGAGTACTTC.

This clonotype came up many times. The chain uses TRBV2 and TRBJ1-6, with 9 bases fitting TRBD1. In germline, CDR1 is SNHLY, CDR2 FYNNEI. The length of the CDR3 is 13 residues. The trim removed 8 bases at V and 7 bases at J, leaving 3 bases unmatched. CDR3 region: CASDGTGNSPLHF. The CDR3 bases are TGTGCCAGCGACGGGACAGGGAATTCACCCCTCCACTTT.

This rearrangement joins TRBV4-1 to TRBJ2-7, with 8 bases fitting TRBD1. The CDR3 has 16 residues. V lost 2 bases, J lost 4 bases, and 10 bases stayed unmatched. Germline CDR1 MGHRA, CDR2 YSYEKL. The CDR3 nucleotides read TGCGCCAGCAGCCAACCGACAGGGGCTAGAGGATACGAGCAGTACTTC. It is translated as CASSQPTGARGYEQYF.

This sequence joins TRBV20-1 and TRBJ2-3, with TRBD1 matching 7 bases. Unmatched junction bases numbered 3, after V lost 5 bases and J lost 1 base. Germline V gene sequence: CDR1 DFQATT, CDR2 SNEGSKA (reference sequence). The CDR3 extends over 13 amino acids. CDR3 sequence (DNA): TGCAGTGCTGGGGGACAGCGCACAGATACGCAGTATTTT. Translation: CSAGGQRTDTQYF.

This clonotype was seen at least ten times. V and J are TRBV20-1 and TRBJ1-2, with unresolved D. The CDR3 is made up of 13 amino acids. Germline CDR1 and CDR2: DFQATT and SNEGSKA (reference sequence). V was trimmed by 5 bases and J by 0 bases, leaving 10 bases between them. CDR3 region: CSAGEVANYGYTF. DNA for the CDR3: TGCAGTGCTGGGGAGGTGGCTAACTATGGCTACACCTTC.